This T cell receptor (beta chain) was documented in a study of blood T cell repertoires in COVID-19. As for the study in general: The origin of the acute and convalescent COVID-19 samples was the United States, Italy and Spain.

Method: immunoSEQ multiplex PCR; TCRdb's copy keeps in-frame clones and lacks some. In the table there are 300,000 to 400,000 clones, 85% to 90% of which are singletons. Trimming left V 2 bases short and J 4 bases short, with 9 bases between. The CDR3 covers 15 residues. The germline CDR1 and CDR2 sequences are WNHNN and SYGVQD (reference sequence). Specimen: PBMCs or T cells enriched from blood (not recorded which). The TCR sequence derives from a woman under 40 with acute COVID-19. The chain links TRBV10-1 to TRBJ1-6, with D tentatively TRBD1 (6 bases). The CDR3 DNA follows: TGCGCCAGCAGTGAGAGCAGGGGATATAATTCACCCCTCCACTTT. Its protein is CASSESRGYNSPLHF.